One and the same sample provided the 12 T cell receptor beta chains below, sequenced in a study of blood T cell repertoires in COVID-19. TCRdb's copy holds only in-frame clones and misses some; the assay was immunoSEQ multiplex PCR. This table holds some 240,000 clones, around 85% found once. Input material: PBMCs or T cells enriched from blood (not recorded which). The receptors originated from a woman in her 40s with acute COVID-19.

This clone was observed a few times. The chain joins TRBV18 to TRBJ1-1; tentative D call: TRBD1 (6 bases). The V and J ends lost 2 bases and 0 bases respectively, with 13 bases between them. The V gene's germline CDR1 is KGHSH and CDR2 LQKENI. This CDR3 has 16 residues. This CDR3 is CASSPVGQSMNTEAFF. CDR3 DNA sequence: TGTGCCAGCTCACCAGTCGGACAGTCGATGAACACTGAAGCTTTCTTT.

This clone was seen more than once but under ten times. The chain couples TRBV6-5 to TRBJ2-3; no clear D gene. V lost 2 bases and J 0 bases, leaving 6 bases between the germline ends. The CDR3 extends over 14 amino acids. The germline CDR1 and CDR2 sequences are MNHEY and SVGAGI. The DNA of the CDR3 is TGTGCCAGCAGTTACCAATCCAGCACAGATACGCAGTATTTT. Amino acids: CASSYQSSTDTQYF.

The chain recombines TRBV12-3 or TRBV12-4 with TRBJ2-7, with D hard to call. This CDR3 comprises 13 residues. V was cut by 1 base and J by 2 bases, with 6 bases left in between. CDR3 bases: TGTGCCAGCAGTTTAGAAATCGCCTACGAGCAGTACTTC. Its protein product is CASSLEIAYEQYF.

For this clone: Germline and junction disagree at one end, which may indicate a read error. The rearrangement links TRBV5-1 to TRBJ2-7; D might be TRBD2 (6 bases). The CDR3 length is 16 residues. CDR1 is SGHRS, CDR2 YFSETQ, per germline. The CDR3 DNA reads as TGCGCCAGCAGTTTGGAGTTTAAGACTAGTTCCTCCGAGCAGTACTTC. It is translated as CASSLEFKTSSSEQYF.

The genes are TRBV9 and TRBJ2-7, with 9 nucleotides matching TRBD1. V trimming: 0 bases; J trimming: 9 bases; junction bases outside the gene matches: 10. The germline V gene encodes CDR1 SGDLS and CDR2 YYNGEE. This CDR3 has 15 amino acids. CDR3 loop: CASSVGDRVQTGQYF. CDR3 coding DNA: TGTGCCAGCAGCGTAGGGGACAGGGTTCAAACAGGGCAGTACTTC.

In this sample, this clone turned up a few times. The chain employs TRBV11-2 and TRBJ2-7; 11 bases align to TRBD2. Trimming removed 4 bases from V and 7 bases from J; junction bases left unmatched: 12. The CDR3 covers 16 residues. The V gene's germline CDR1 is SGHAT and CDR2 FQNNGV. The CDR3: CASSSLRLAGSGEQYF. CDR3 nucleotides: TGTGCCAGCAGCTCTCTCCGACTAGCGGGGAGTGGAGAGCAGTACTTC. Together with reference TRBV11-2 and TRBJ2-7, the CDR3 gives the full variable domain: EAGVAQSPRYKIIEKRQSVAFWCNPISGHATLYWYQQILGQGPKLLIQFQNNGVVDDSQLPKDRFSAERLKGVDSTLKIQPAKLEDSAVYLCASSSLRLAGSGEQYFGPGTRLTVT.

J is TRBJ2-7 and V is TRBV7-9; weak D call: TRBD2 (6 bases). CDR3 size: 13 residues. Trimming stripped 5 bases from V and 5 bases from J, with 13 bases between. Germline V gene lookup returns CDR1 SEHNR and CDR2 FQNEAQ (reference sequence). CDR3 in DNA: TGTGCCAGCAGCGCGTCTCTAGCGAACGAGCAGTACTTC. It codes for CASSASLANEQYF. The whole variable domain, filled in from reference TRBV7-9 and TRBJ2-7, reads DTGVSQNPRHKITKRGQNVTFRCDPISEHNRLYWYRQTLGQGPEFLTYFQNEAQLEKSRLLSDRFSAERPKGSFSTLEIQRTEQGDSAMYLCASSASLANEQYFGPGTRLTVT.

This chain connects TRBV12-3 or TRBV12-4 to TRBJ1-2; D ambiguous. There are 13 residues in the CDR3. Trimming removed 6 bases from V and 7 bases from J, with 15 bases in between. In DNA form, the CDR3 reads TGTGCCAGCAGAATTGCGGGCGTTGGTGGCTACACCTTC. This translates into CASRIAGVGGYTF.

The CDR3 coding sequence is TGTGCCAGCAGCTTAGGCAGGGGGCGTACAGATACGCAGTATTTT. This gives the protein CASSLGRGRTDTQYF. J is TRBJ2-3 and V is TRBV11-3, with TRBD1 identical over 8 bases. The V segment lost 1 base and the J segment 3 bases; nucleotides outside the gene matches: 3. The V gene's germline CDR1 is SGHNT and CDR2 YENEEA. This CDR3 comprises 15 residues.

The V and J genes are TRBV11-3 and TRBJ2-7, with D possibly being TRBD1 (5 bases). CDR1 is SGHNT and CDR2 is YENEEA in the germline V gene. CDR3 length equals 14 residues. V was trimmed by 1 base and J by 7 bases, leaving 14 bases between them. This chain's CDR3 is CASSLGQTVREQYF. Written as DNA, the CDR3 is TGTGCCAGCAGCTTAGGACAGACCGTACGTGAGCAGTACTTC.

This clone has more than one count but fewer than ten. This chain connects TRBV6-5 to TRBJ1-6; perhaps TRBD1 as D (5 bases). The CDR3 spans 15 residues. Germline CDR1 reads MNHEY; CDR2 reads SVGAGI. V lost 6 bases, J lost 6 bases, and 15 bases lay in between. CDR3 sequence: CASRRQGSTNSPLHF. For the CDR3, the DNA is TGTGCCAGCAGACGCCAGGGAAGCACTAATTCACCCCTCCACTTT.

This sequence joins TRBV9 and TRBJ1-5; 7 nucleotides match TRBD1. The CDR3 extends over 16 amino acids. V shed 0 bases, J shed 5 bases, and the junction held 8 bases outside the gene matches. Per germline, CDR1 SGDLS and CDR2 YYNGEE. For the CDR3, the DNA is TGTGCCAGCAGCGTAGGGGGGCGCCAGGGGGATCAGCCCCAGCATTTT. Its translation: CASSVGGRQGDQPQHF.